This T cell receptor (beta chain) was obtained from a study of blood T cell repertoires in COVID-19. Study background: Sources were T cells, B-cell-depleted T cells, or PBMCs; the material itself was cDNA or gDNA.

This CDR3 region has 16 residues. Germline CDR1 SGHAT, CDR2 FQNNGV. Deletions cut 5 bases from V and 5 bases from J, with 21 bases between. This clone came up once. Allocation to cohorts depended on clinical history reported by the participants. Assay: immunoSEQ multiplex PCR; the TCRdb copy retains only in-frame clones and omits some. The sample includes under 250,000 clones, approximately 88% of them seen just once. The TCR was taken from a woman in her twenties or thirties with acute COVID-19. Sequencing was performed on PBMCs or T cells enriched from blood (not recorded which). The chain combines TRBV11-2 with TRBJ2-5; maybe TRBD1 (6 bases). This chain's CDR3 is CASSPSDHPTGETQYF. DNA of the CDR3: TGTGCCAGCAGCCCTAGTGATCACCCTACAGGGGAGACCCAGTACTTC.